The 17 T cell receptor beta chains reported below all come from one sample, sequenced in a study of response to subunit inactivated influenza vaccine. TCRdb processed the RT-PCR reads anew with MiXCR; each CDR3 protein has one entry. The sample consists of 600,000 to 850,000 distinct CDR3 sequences, around 15% of them appearing once. The sequencing here drew on PBMCs from blood, taken around two weeks before vaccination. These receptors were taken from a man aged 45-65 years who received an inactivated influenza vaccine.

V gene TRBV5-6 combines with J gene TRBJ1-6; D ambiguous. Germline lookup yields CDR1 SGHDT and CDR2 YYEEEE. CDR3 length: 16 amino acids. The germline V and J ends were trimmed by 1 base and 4 bases, with 12 bases remaining between them. In nucleotides, the CDR3 is TGTGCCAGCAGCTTGTATGAGCCTTCATATAATTCACCCCTCCACTTT. Protein product: CASSLYEPSYNSPLHF.

The table lists this clonotype with a few counts. The chain joins TRBV7-8 to TRBJ2-3, with 7 bases aligning to TRBD2. This CDR3 has 12 residues. Trimming took 6 bases from V and 4 from J; bases not matched to a gene: 1. Germline CDR1 is SGHVS and CDR2 is FQNEAQ. The CDR3 spells CASRLASDTQYF. In DNA, the CDR3 is TGTGCCAGCAGACTAGCGTCAGATACGCAGTATTTT.

In this sample, this clonotype turned up a few times. The chain carries TRBV20-1 and TRBJ1-2; TRBD1 agrees at 7 bases. Losses at the gene ends were 7 bases for V and 10 bases for J; bases not matched to a gene: 21. The CDR3 consists of 15 residues. Germline CDR1 reads DFQATT; CDR2 reads SNEGSKA (reference sequence). Here the CDR3 reads CSDTGQNRGSVDYTF. The CDR3 bases are TGCAGTGATACGGGACAGAATCGTGGGTCTGTCGACTACACCTTC.

The rearrangement uses TRBV2 and TRBJ1-1, with 11 bases identical to TRBD1. Per the germline V gene, CDR1 is SNHLY and CDR2 is FYNNEI. The CDR3 runs to 14 residues. The ends lost 6 bases at V and 6 bases at J; junction bases unmatched: 6. The CDR3 DNA sequence: TGTGCCAGCAGCGGACAGGGGGCGGTAGCTGAAGCTTTCTTT. It specifies CASSGQGAVAEAFF.

This clonotype showed up just a few times. The chain is built from TRBV18 and TRBJ2-6; 8 bases agree with TRBD1. The V gene's germline CDR1 is KGHSH and CDR2 LQKENI. Unmatched junction bases numbered 6, after V lost 6 bases and J lost 2 bases. This CDR3 region has 16 residues. CDR3 residues: CASSRGQGAGANVLTF. The CDR3 DNA sequence: TGTGCCAGCTCCCGCGGACAGGGAGCTGGGGCCAACGTCCTGACTTTC. The full variable domain, with the rest looked up from reference TRBV18 and TRBJ2-6, is NAGVMQNPRHLVRRRGQEARLRCSPMKGHSHVYWYRQLPEEGLKFMVYLQKENIIDESGMPKERFSAEFPKEGPSILRIQQVVRGDSAAYFCASSRGQGAGANVLTFGAGSRLTVL.

This clonotype was detected many times. The chain has TRBV6-1 and TRBJ1-2; D is unclear. The CDR3 runs to 13 residues. Trimming removed 6 bases from V and 5 bases from J, with 13 bases in between. Germline lookup yields CDR1 MNHNS and CDR2 SASEGT. The CDR3, as DNA: TGTGCCAGCAGACTGTCACTCGAATATGGCTACACCTTC. This codes for CASRLSLEYGYTF.

This clonotype was recorded a few times. The gene calls are TRBV10-3 and TRBJ1-2; D may be TRBD1 (6 bases). CDR3 length: 17 residues. Germline V CDR1 and CDR2: ENHRY, SYGVKD. V lost 2 bases and J lost 0, with 16 bases in between. The CDR3 sequence is CAISEPGGTPTNYGYTF. The CDR3 coding sequence is TGTGCCATCAGTGAGCCCGGGGGGACACCCACTAACTATGGCTACACCTTC.

This clonotype was picked up a small number of times. The CDR3 reads CASQRGPILDTQYF. The DNA of the CDR3 is TGTGCCAGTCAGCGGGGCCCGATTTTGGATACGCAGTATTTT. This chain connects TRBV7-2 to TRBJ2-3; 7 bases agree with TRBD2. V shed 9 bases and J 6 bases; nucleotides not matched to a gene: 12. CDR3 length: 14 residues. Per germline, CDR1 SGHTA and CDR2 FQGNSA.

This rearrangement joins TRBV5-6 to TRBJ2-3; perhaps TRBD2 as D (6 bases). V lost 4 bases and J 6 bases, leaving 21 bases between the germline ends. Germline V gene data show CDR1 as SGHDT and CDR2 as YYEEEE. CDR3 length: 16 amino acids. The CDR3 here is CASSPPRGKIVDTQYF. The CDR3 nucleotides are TGTGCCAGCAGCCCACCCCGGGGGAAAATCGTGGATACGCAGTATTTT.

The V gene is TRBV12-3 or TRBV12-4, the J gene TRBJ1-2; weak D call: TRBD1 (5 bases). Trimming cost V 6 bases and J 4 bases, with 18 bases left between them. The CDR3 sequence is 15 residues long. The CDR3 loop reads CASSPGFGAAYGYTF. The CDR3 coding sequence is TGTGCCAGCAGCCCCGGGTTCGGGGCCGCCTATGGCTACACCTTC.

This sequence joins TRBV7-2 and TRBJ2-5; 8 bases align to TRBD2. After removal of 0 bases from V and 2 bases from J, the junction contained 2 bases not matched to a gene. This CDR3 region has 15 residues. Germline lookup yields CDR1 SGHTA and CDR2 FQGNSA. The CDR3 protein is CASSLASGRQETQYF. CDR3 bases: TGTGCCAGCAGCTTAGCCAGCGGGAGACAAGAGACCCAGTACTTC.

The rearrangement uses TRBV28 and TRBJ2-5; 10 bases fit TRBD1. Germline V gene data show CDR1 as MDHEN and CDR2 as SYDVKM. This CDR3 has 17 amino acids. V lost 5 bases, J lost 5 bases, and 14 bases stayed unmatched. CDR3 coding DNA: TGTGCCAGCAGTCTCATCCCGGGGACAGGGGTGGACGAGACCCAGTACTTC. Amino acids: CASSLIPGTGVDETQYF.

This clonotype showed up many times. The CDR3 protein is CASSDRDRTFTDTQYF. The CDR3 coding sequence is TGCGCCAGCAGCGACCGGGACAGAACCTTCACAGATACGCAGTATTTT. The chain carries TRBV5-1 and TRBJ2-3; 7 bases are a match to TRBD1. V was pared by 4 bases and J by 2 bases, with 10 bases of the junction left unmatched. Germline loops: CDR1 SGHRS, CDR2 YFSETQ. There are 16 residues in the CDR3.

The V gene is TRBV4-3, the J gene TRBJ2-7; D call uncertain. Germline CDR1 reads LGHNA; CDR2 reads YSLEER. The CDR3 has 14 amino acids. The V gene lost 0 bases and the J gene lost 4 bases, with 10 bases spanning the gap. The CDR3: CASSQDLEGYEQYF. CDR3 coding DNA: TGCGCCAGCAGCCAAGATCTCGAAGGATACGAGCAGTACTTC.

This chain uses TRBV5-8 with TRBJ1-1, with 9 bases aligning to TRBD1. V lost 2 bases and J lost 5; bases outside the gene matches: 7. Looked up from germline, CDR1 is SGHTS and CDR2 is YDEGEE. The CDR3 length is 15 residues. For the CDR3, the DNA is TGTGCCAGCAGCTTTACAGGGGGCGCTTATACTGAAGCTTTCTTT. Its translation: CASSFTGGAYTEAFF.

This clonotype was found a few times. The V call is TRBV28, the J call TRBJ2-3; 13 nucleotides line up with TRBD2. The junction had 8 bases not matched to a gene; V was cut back by 8 bases and J by 9 bases. Germline V gives CDR1 MDHEN, CDR2 SYDVKM. The CDR3 totals 14 residues. The CDR3, as DNA: TGTGCCAGCGTTCGGACTAGCGGGGGTGGGACGCAGTATTTT. Protein product: CASVRTSGGGTQYF.

V gene TRBV28 combines with J gene TRBJ1-1; D might be TRBD1 (5 bases). The V gene's germline CDR1 is MDHEN and CDR2 SYDVKM. The CDR3 has 15 residues. Trimming removed 2 bases from V and 5 bases from J, with 15 bases in between. The CDR3 loop reads CASSLTPAQGTEAFF. Here the CDR3 DNA reads TGTGCCAGCAGTTTAACCCCCGCGCAGGGTACTGAAGCTTTCTTT.